This T cell receptor beta chain was obtained from a study of T-cell memory formation after mild COVID-19. MiXCR, run by TCRdb on the 5' RACE reads, gives a single entry per CDR3 protein. Of more than 110,000 distinct CDR3 sequences in the sample, 11% to 15% were seen once. The CDR3 loop spans 14 amino acids. Trimming left V 7 bases short and J 3 bases short, with 14 bases between. There are a few counts of this clonotype. The chain has TRBV12-3 or TRBV12-4 and TRBJ2-3; no clear D gene. The TCR comes from an adult woman who had mild COVID-19 (a few samples of this study predate the infection). Cell type and time point are not known. Sequenced input: PBMCs or a T cell subset sorted from them (not recorded which). The CDR3 coding sequence is TGTGCCAGCACCCTGTCTTGGACGACAGATACGCAGTATTTT. Translated, it gives CASTLSWTTDTQYF.